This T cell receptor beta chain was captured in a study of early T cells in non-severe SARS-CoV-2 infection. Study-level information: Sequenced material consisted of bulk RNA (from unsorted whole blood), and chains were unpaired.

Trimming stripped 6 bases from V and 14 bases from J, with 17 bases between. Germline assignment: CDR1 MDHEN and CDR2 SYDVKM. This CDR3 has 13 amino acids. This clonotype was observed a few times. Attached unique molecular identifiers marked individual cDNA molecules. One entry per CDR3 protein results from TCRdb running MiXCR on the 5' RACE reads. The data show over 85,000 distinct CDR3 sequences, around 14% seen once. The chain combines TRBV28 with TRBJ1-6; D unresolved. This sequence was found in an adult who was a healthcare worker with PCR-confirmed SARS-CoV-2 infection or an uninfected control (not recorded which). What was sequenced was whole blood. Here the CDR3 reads CASRPYRSEALHF. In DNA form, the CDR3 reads TGTGCCAGCAGGCCTTACCGGTCCGAGGCCCTCCACTTT.